The sequence of this T cell receptor (beta chain) was determined in a study of Ad26.COV2.S vaccination and SARS-CoV-2 variants. At the level of the study: Doses of Ad26.COV2.S were injected into muscle once or twice, 56 days apart.

Broader study findings: The TCR breadth and depth analyses may have produced an underestimate of total T cell responses. Those who received the vaccine showed greater spike-specific TCR breadth than those given placebo.

Treatment defined: roughly 19 received Ad26.COV2.S at low or high dose, single or two shots; about 5 received placebo; per-sample allocation not given. Sample collection was performed on day 63 after the first vaccine or placebo injection. This vaccine is an Ad26 vector that expresses the Wuhan-strain SARS-CoV-2 spike. The table lists this clone with a count of one. Its specificity is not known. Method: immunoSEQ multiplex PCR; TCRdb's copy keeps in-frame clones and lacks some. The sample consists of 440,000 or so clones, around 90% of them appearing once. Specimen: peripheral blood, collected in a trial of Ad26.COV2.S vaccine versus placebo. The sequence was obtained from a person between 18 and 65 years old who received the Ad26.COV2.S COVID-19 vaccine or a placebo.

In nucleotides, the CDR3 is TGCAGCATCCGGGACAGGGGGAGAGTAGGGCAGTATTTT. It specifies CSIRDRGRVGQYF. The rearrangement joins TRBV29-1 to TRBJ2-3, with 11 bases lining up with TRBD1. From germline, CDR1 is SQVTM and CDR2 ANQGSEA. This CDR3 is built from 13 residues. J gave up 11 bases and V 8 bases, and 12 bases lay outside the gene matches.